One sample yielded the 20 T cell receptor beta chains listed below, sequenced in a study of CD8 T cells in ankylosing spondylitis. From the 5' RACE reads, TCRdb called clonotypes with MiXCR, one entry per CDR3 protein. This table holds 150,000 to 200,000 distinct CDR3 sequences, around a tenth found once. The sample consisted of blood, either unsorted or a sorted T cell fraction (not recorded which). The receptors originated from a male donor with ankylosing spondylitis or in good health (not recorded which).

This clonotype was counted at least ten times. This sequence joins TRBV6-2 or TRBV6-3 and TRBJ1-5, with D hard to call. CDR1 is MNHEY, CDR2 SVGEGT, per germline. This CDR3 region has 14 residues. V lost 6 bases, J lost 3 bases, and 12 bases lay in between. DNA of the CDR3: TGTGCCAGCAGGGGCGGACGGAACAATCAGCCCCAGCATTTT. This sequence encodes CASRGGRNNQPQHF.

V usage is TRBV20-1 and J usage is TRBJ2-7; possibly TRBD2 for D (5 bases). CDR3 length equals 15 residues. Germline V CDR1 and CDR2: DFQATT, SNEGSKA (reference sequence). V was clipped by 3 bases and J by 0 bases, with 15 bases between them. The CDR3 loop is CSARDLSSGSYEQYF. CDR3 DNA sequence: TGCAGTGCTAGGGACCTGTCGAGCGGCTCCTACGAGCAGTACTTC.

In its sample, this clonotype was seen once. A single base separates this from a much larger clone, so it may be a read error. This chain uses TRBV10-3 with TRBJ1-3; perhaps TRBD1 as D (5 bases). Germline CDR1 ENHRY, CDR2 SYGVKD. The CDR3 runs to 17 residues. CDR3 amino acids: CAISAWTRASSGNAIYF. In DNA, the CDR3 is TGTGCCATCAGTGCCTGGACAAGGGCCTCCTCTGGAAACGCCATATATTTT.

This clonotype has a count of ten or more. The chain recombines TRBV7-7 with TRBJ2-2; D is uncertain. Trimming left V 5 bases short and J 8 bases short, with 24 bases between. CDR1 SSHAT and CDR2 FNYEAQ come from the germline V gene (reference sequence). This CDR3 spans 17 amino acids. As DNA, the CDR3 is TGTGCCAGCAGCGTTACCCCTCAGGCGGCTACACGGGGGGAGCTGTTTTTT. This translates into CASSVTPQAATRGELFF.

The genes are TRBV5-1 and TRBJ2-3, with TRBD2 identical over 7 bases. V was clipped by 2 bases and J by 3 bases; unmatched bases: 9. Germline V gives CDR1 SGHRS, CDR2 YFSETQ. The length of the CDR3 is 16 residues. The CDR3, as DNA: TGCGCCAGCAGCTTAGAAGGCGGGAGAGGTACAGATACGCAGTATTTT. As protein: CASSLEGGRGTDTQYF.

The sample holds many counts of this clonotype. This chain joins TRBV20-1 and TRBJ1-2; 7 bases fit TRBD1. The CDR3 spans 14 residues. Trimming took 0 bases from V and 6 from J; bases not matched to a gene: 7. Germline V gene lookup returns CDR1 DFQATT and CDR2 SNEGSKA (reference sequence). The CDR3 nucleotides are TGCAGTGCTAGAGATCCGGAGACAGGGAATGGCTACACCTTC. Amino acid sequence: CSARDPETGNGYTF.

Many counts were recorded for this clonotype. V is TRBV3-1 and J is TRBJ2-7; 8 bases are shared with TRBD2. The CDR3 has 13 residues. V gave up 6 bases and J gave up 0 bases; unmatched junction bases: 1. Looked up from germline, CDR1 is LGHDT and CDR2 is YNNKEL (reference sequence). The CDR3 loop reads CASRLAASYEQYF. The CDR3 DNA reads as TGTGCCAGCAGACTAGCGGCCTCCTACGAGCAGTACTTC.

This clonotype has a count of ten or more. The chain employs TRBV20-1 and TRBJ1-2; D perhaps matches TRBD1 (6 bases). The CDR3 is 15 residues long. Trimming left V 2 bases short and J 4 bases short, with 17 bases between. Germline loops: CDR1 DFQATT, CDR2 SNEGSKA (reference sequence). CDR3 amino acids: CSARFDRSALYGYTF. In nucleotides, the CDR3 is TGCAGTGCTAGATTCGACAGGTCCGCGCTCTATGGCTACACCTTC.

This clonotype was observed at least ten times. The J gene is TRBJ1-1, the V gene TRBV29-1; D is ambiguous. V gave up 0 bases and J gave up 6 bases, with 11 bases separating them. The CDR3 contains 13 residues. Per germline, CDR1 SQVTM and CDR2 ANQGSEA. The CDR3 here is CSVEDRLRPEAFF. The DNA of the CDR3 is TGCAGCGTTGAAGATCGGCTCCGCCCTGAAGCTTTCTTT.

At least ten counts were recorded for this clonotype. The chain uses TRBV5-1 and TRBJ2-2; TRBD1 or TRBD2 may be the D gene (5 bases each). Germline V gene data show CDR1 as SGHRS and CDR2 as YFSETQ. The V end lost 7 bases, the J end lost 6 bases, and 16 bases lay between the germline ends. This CDR3 contains 14 residues. CDR3 bases: TGCGCCAGCTGCTGGGGGTCCGTGGCCGGGGAGCTGTTTTTT. The encoded protein is CASCWGSVAGELFF.

This clonotype has ten or more counts. The chain's CDR3 is CASSRGQQETQYF. The DNA of the CDR3 is TGTGCCAGCAGCCGGGGACAGCAAGAGACCCAGTACTTC. The V gene is TRBV7-7, the J gene TRBJ2-5; 7 nucleotides align to TRBD1. Germline loops: CDR1 SSHAT, CDR2 FNYEAQ (reference sequence). The CDR3 spans 13 residues. The J segment lost 2 bases and the V segment lost 5 bases, leaving 2 bases of the junction unmatched. Complete variable domain (other parts from reference TRBV7-7 and TRBJ2-5): GAGVSQSPRYKVTKRGQDVTLRCDPISSHATLYWYQQALGQGPEFLTYFNYEAQPDKSGLPSDRFSAERPEGSISTLTIQRTEQRDSAMYRCASSRGQQETQYFGPGTRLLVL.

This clonotype occurred many times. The rearrangement links TRBV29-1 to TRBJ2-1; perhaps TRBD1 as D (5 bases). This CDR3 spans 13 amino acids. The V gene's germline CDR1 is SQVTM and CDR2 ANQGSEA. Between the trimmed V and J ends, which lost 7 bases and 4 bases, there was a span of 14 bases. The CDR3 here is CSAEGARYNEQFF. The DNA of the CDR3 is TGCAGCGCCGAAGGGGCCAGATACAATGAGCAGTTCTTC.

This clonotype was seen more than once but under ten times. The V and J genes are TRBV12-3 or TRBV12-4 and TRBJ2-7; D is uncertain. V gave up 11 bases and J gave up 5 bases, with 25 bases separating them. The CDR3 is 15 residues long. The DNA for the CDR3 is TGTGCCGGAGTGATGGGATGGGCGAAAATCGACGAGCAGTACTTC. It is translated as CAGVMGWAKIDEQYF.

The genes are TRBV6-5 and TRBJ2-2; D uncertain. Trimming took 6 bases from V and 5 from J, leaving 7 bases between them. This CDR3 is built from 12 residues. From germline, CDR1 is MNHEY and CDR2 SVGAGI. This chain's CDR3 is CASRSETGELFF. The DNA of the CDR3 is TGTGCCAGCAGGAGTGAAACCGGGGAGCTGTTTTTT.

At least ten counts were recorded for this clonotype. The chain carries TRBV24-1 and TRBJ2-2; D is possibly TRBD1 (6 bases). Trimming shortened V by 0 bases and J by 7 bases, and 14 bases separated the two germline ends. The CDR3 runs to 16 residues. CDR1 and CDR2 (germline): KGHDR, SFDVKD. Here the CDR3 DNA reads TGTGCCACCAGTGATTTGGCCCCAGGGGTGGGCGGGGAGCTGTTTTTT. This encodes CATSDLAPGVGGELFF.

The table lists this clonotype with many counts. This sequence joins TRBV27 and TRBJ1-6; D gene ambiguous. Trimming pared 5 bases from V and 0 bases from J, leaving 14 bases between. The CDR3 has 17 residues. CDR1 is MNHEY, CDR2 SMNVEV, per germline (reference sequence). CDR3 bases: TGTGCCAGCAGTCCCTTGACGGGGAGCTCCTATAATTCACCCCTCCACTTT. Protein: CASSPLTGSSYNSPLHF.

This clonotype is a singleton in its sample. A much larger clone differs by one base, so this may be a read error. The rearrangement links TRBV11-2 to TRBJ2-7; D gene unclear. Germline CDR1 and CDR2: SGHAT and FQNNGV. The CDR3 is made up of 13 amino acids. The CDR3 DNA reads as TGTGCCAGCAGCTCCAGTCCTTCCTACAAGCAGTACTTC. Translated, it gives CASSSSPSYKQYF.

This clonotype was recorded many times. The rearrangement uses TRBV5-1 and TRBJ1-1; the D is unclear. CDR3 length: 14 amino acids. The V gene's germline CDR1 is SGHRS and CDR2 YFSETQ. V shed 1 base and J shed 1 base, with 8 bases lying between them. The CDR3 DNA reads as TGCGCCAGCAGCTTGAGCTCCGGGAACACTGAAGCTTTCTTT. As protein: CASSLSSGNTEAFF.

V and J are TRBV11-2 and TRBJ2-3, with a weak D call TRBD2 (6 bases). Trimming left V 2 bases short and J 1 base short, with 13 bases between. Germline assignment: CDR1 SGHAT and CDR2 FQNNGV. The CDR3 is made up of 16 amino acids. The CDR3 DNA reads as TGTGCCAGCAGCTTACAGCGGGTTCTGGGCACAGATACGCAGTATTTT. Amino acid sequence: CASSLQRVLGTDTQYF. The whole variable domain, remainder taken from reference TRBV11-2 and TRBJ2-3, is EAGVAQSPRYKIIEKRQSVAFWCNPISGHATLYWYQQILGQGPKLLIQFQNNGVVDDSQLPKDRFSAERLKGVDSTLKIQPAKLEDSAVYLCASSLQRVLGTDTQYFGPGTRLTVL.

The table lists this clonotype with a few counts. The chain recombines TRBV24-1 with TRBJ2-5; D is unresolved. CDR3 length equals 13 residues. V gave up 2 bases and J gave up 10 bases, with 13 bases separating them. Germline CDR1 is KGHDR and CDR2 is SFDVKD. The CDR3 is CATSDSRGFVQYF. The DNA for the CDR3 is TGTGCCACCAGTGATTCCCGAGGATTTGTCCAGTACTTC.